The source of this T cell receptor (beta chain) is a study of blood T cell repertoires in COVID-19. The wider study: The study drew acute and convalescent COVID-19 samples from the United States, Italy and Spain.

Germline CDR1 and CDR2: SGHAT and FQDESV (reference sequence). V lost 4 bases to trimming and J lost 0 bases; unmatched junction nucleotides: 6. The CDR3 covers 16 residues. Profiled with immunoSEQ multiplex PCR; TCRdb holds only in-frame clones, not every one. The sample records 150,000 to 200,000 clones, 65% to 90% being singletons. Sample: peripheral blood. The source of this sequence is a man between 60 and 75 years old with acute or convalescent COVID-19. This chain uses TRBV11-1 with TRBJ2-1; 7 bases are a match to TRBD2. The CDR3 sequence is CASSSVAGDSYNEQFF. Written as DNA, the CDR3 is TGTGCCAGCAGCTCCGTGGCGGGGGACTCCTACAATGAGCAGTTCTTC. The whole variable domain, remainder taken from reference TRBV11-1 and TRBJ2-1, is EAEVAQSPRYKITEKSQAVAFWCDPISGHATLYWYRQILGQGPELLVQFQDESVVDDSQLPKDRFSAERLKGVDSTLKIQPAELGDSAMYLCASSSVAGDSYNEQFFGPGTRLTVL.